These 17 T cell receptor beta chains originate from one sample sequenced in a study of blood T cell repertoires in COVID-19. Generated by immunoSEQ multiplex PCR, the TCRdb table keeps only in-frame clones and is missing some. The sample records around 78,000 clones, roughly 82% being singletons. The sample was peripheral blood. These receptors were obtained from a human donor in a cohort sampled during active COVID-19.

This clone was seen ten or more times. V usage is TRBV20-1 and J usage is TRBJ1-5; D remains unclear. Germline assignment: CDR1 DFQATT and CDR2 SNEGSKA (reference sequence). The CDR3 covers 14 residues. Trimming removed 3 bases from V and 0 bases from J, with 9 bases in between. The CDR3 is CSASLQYSNQPQHF. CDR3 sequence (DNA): TGCAGTGCTAGTTTACAGTATAGCAATCAGCCCCAGCATTTT.

This CDR3 is CASSVGDRNEKLFF. In nucleotides, the CDR3 is TGTGCCAGCAGTGTGGGGGACAGGAATGAAAAACTGTTTTTT. The rearrangement joins TRBV2 to TRBJ1-4; 8 bases match TRBD1. V trimming: 4 bases; J trimming: 5 bases; junction bases outside the gene matches: 3. The CDR3 length is 14 residues. The germline V gene encodes CDR1 SNHLY and CDR2 FYNNEI.

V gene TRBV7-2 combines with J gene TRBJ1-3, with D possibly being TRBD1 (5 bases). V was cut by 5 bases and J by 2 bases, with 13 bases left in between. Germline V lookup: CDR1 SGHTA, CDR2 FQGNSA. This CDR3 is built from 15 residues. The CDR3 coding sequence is TGTGCCAGCAGCCCCAATGGGGGGGCTGGAAACACCATATATTTT. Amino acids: CASSPNGGAGNTIYF.

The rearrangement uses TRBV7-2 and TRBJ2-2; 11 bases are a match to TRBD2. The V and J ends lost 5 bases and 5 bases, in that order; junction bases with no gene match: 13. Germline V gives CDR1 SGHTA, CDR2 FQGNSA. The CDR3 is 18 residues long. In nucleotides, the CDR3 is TGTGCCAGCAGCCCGAGACATATAGCGGGGGGGCCTACCGGGGAGCTGTTTTTT. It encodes CASSPRHIAGGPTGELFF.

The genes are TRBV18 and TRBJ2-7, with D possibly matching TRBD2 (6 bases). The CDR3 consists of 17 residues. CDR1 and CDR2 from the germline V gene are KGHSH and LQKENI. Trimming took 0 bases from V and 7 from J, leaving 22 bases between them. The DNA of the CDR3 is TGTGCCAGCTCACCACCTTCCGGCGGGGTCCGACCCCGGGAGCAGTACTTC. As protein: CASSPPSGGVRPREQYF.

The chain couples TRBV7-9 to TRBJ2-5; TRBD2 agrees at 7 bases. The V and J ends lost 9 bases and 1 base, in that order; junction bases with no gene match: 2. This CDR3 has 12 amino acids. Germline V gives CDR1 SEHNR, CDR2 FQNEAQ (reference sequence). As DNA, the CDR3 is TGTGCCAGTGGGACTACCCAAGAGACCCAGTACTTC. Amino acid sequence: CASGTTQETQYF.

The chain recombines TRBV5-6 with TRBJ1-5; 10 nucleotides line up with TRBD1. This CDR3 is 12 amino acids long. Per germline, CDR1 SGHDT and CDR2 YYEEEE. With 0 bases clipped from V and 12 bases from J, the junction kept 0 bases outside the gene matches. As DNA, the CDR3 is TGTGCCAGCAGCTTGGGGACAGGGGGCCAGCATTTT. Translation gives CASSLGTGGQHF.

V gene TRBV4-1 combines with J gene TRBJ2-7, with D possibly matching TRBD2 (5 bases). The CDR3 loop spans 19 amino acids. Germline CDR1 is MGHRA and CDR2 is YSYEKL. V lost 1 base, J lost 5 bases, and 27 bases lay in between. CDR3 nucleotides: TGCGCCAGCAGCCAAGGAGCGGTACCGGGTAAAAAACTTAGGAACGAGCAGTACTTC. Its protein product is CASSQGAVPGKKLRNEQYF.

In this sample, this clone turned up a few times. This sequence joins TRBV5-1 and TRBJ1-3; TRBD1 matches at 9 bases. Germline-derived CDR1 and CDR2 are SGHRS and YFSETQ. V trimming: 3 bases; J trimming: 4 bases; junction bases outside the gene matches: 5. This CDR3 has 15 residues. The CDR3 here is CASSSGQGNGNTIYF. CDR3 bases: TGCGCCAGCAGCTCTGGACAGGGGAACGGAAACACCATATATTTT.

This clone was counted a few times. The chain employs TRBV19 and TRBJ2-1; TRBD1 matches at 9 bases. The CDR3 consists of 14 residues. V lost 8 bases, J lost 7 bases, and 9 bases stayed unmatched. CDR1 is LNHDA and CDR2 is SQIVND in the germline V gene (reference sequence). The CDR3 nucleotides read TGTGCCAGTGGGGAACAGGGGGCCGGGAATGAGCAGTTCTTC. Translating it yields CASGEQGAGNEQFF.

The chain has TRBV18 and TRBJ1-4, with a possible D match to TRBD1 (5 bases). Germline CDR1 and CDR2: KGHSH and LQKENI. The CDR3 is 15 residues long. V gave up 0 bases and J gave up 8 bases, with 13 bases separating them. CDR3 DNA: TGTGCCAGCTCACCACCGGGGCAGGCCCGGGAAAAACTGTTTTTT. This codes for CASSPPGQAREKLFF.

CDR3 in DNA: TGTGCCAGCAGTAAGAGCCTGAGCTCCTACAATGAGCAGTTCTTC. Protein: CASSKSLSSYNEQFF. The chain is built from TRBV2 and TRBJ2-1; no reliable D call. CDR3 length equals 15 residues. Between the trimmed V and J ends, which lost 5 bases and 0 bases, there was a span of 11 bases. Looked up from germline, CDR1 is SNHLY and CDR2 is FYNNEI.

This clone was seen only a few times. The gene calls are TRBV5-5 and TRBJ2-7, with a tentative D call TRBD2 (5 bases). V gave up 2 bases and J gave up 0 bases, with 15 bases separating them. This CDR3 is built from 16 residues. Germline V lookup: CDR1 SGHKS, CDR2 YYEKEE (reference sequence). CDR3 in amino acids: CASSLTGIRGSYEQYF. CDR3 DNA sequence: TGTGCCAGCAGCTTAACGGGGATCCGGGGCTCCTACGAGCAGTACTTC.

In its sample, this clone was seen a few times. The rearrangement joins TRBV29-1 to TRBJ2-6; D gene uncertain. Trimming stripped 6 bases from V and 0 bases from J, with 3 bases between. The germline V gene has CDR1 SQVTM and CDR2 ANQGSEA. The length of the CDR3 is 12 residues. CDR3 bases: TGCAGCGTCTACTCTGGGGCCAACGTCCTGACTTTC. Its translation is CSVYSGANVLTF.

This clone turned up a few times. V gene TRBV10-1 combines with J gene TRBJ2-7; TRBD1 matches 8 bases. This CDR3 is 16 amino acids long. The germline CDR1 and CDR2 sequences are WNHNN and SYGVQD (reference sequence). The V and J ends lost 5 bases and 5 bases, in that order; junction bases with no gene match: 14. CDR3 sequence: CASSFPTGDRSDEQYF. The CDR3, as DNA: TGCGCCAGCAGTTTCCCCACCGGGGACAGGTCAGACGAGCAGTACTTC.

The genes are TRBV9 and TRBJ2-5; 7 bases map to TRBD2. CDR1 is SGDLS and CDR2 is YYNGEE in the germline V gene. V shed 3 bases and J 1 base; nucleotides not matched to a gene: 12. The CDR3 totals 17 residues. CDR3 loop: CASSAQPDGEGQETQYF. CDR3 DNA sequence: TGTGCCAGCAGCGCCCAGCCGGACGGGGAGGGCCAAGAGACCCAGTACTTC. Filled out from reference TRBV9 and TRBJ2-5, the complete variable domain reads DSGVTQTPKHLITATGQRVTLRCSPRSGDLSVYWYQQSLDQGLQFLIQYYNGEERAKGNILERFSAQQFPDLHSELNLSSLELGDSALYFCASSAQPDGEGQETQYFGPGTRLLVL.

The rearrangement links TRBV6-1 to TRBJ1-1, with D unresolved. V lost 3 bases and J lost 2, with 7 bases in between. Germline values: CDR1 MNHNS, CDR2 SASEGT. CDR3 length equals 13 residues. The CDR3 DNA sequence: TGTGCCAGCAGTGAGAAGCGAAACACTGAAGCTTTCTTT. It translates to CASSEKRNTEAFF.